The 31 T cell receptor beta chains in this list originate from one sample, sequenced in a study of T cell responses to AZD1222 COVID-19 vaccine. Some clones are missing from TCRdb's copy, which holds only in-frame ones; the method was immunoSEQ multiplex PCR. The sample lists about 88,000 clones, about nine tenths seen once, with about 5% in the top ten. The sequenced sample was peripheral blood, obtained 28 days after the second AZD1222 dose. The source of these receptors is an adult who received the AZD1222 COVID-19 vaccine.

V is TRBV6-2 or TRBV6-3 and J is TRBJ2-3; 11 positions match TRBD2. There are 15 residues in the CDR3. Per the germline V gene, CDR1 is MNHEY and CDR2 is SVGEGT. J was trimmed by 6 bases and V by 2 bases; bases with no gene match: 4. Here the CDR3 reads CASSYAGLAVDTQYF. For the CDR3, the DNA is TGTGCCAGCAGTTACGCGGGACTAGCGGTCGATACGCAGTATTTT.

The chain links TRBV6-6 to TRBJ1-1, with 7 bases that match TRBD1. The CDR3 length is 17 residues. Germline CDR1 MNHNY, CDR2 SVGAGI (reference sequence). J gave up 3 bases and V 5 bases, and 15 bases lay outside the gene matches. The CDR3 DNA sequence: TGTGCCAGCAGTCACAATGACCCGACAGGGCTTTACACTGAAGCTTTCTTT. Protein sequence: CASSHNDPTGLYTEAFF.

J is TRBJ2-2 and V is TRBV5-4; 8 nucleotides line up with TRBD1. J was trimmed by 1 base and V by 4 bases; bases with no gene match: 9. Germline assignment: CDR1 SGHNT and CDR2 YYREEE (reference sequence). The CDR3 contains 17 residues. In DNA form, the CDR3 reads TGTGCCAGCAGCGCACGTGGGGGGACAGGGAACACCGGGGAGCTGTTTTTT. Its translation: CASSARGGTGNTGELFF.

The rearrangement uses TRBV6-5 and TRBJ1-2; 7 positions agree with TRBD1. This CDR3 is 15 amino acids long. The V gene end was trimmed by 7 bases and the J gene end by 10 bases; junction bases not matched to a gene: 18. Germline lookup yields CDR1 MNHEY and CDR2 SVGAGI. The CDR3 loop is CASTSFQGGASTYTF. CDR3 DNA sequence: TGTGCCAGCACTTCATTTCAGGGGGGCGCCTCAACCTACACCTTC.

This sequence joins TRBV6-5 and TRBJ1-5, with a weak D call TRBD1 (6 bases). Germline V gene sequence: CDR1 MNHEY, CDR2 SVGAGI. The CDR3 loop spans 14 amino acids. V lost 5 bases, J lost 3 bases, and 11 bases lay in between. CDR3 nucleotide sequence: TGTGCCAGCAGTACCCAGGGGTTCAATCAGCCCCAGCATTTT. Its translation: CASSTQGFNQPQHF.

The rearrangement uses TRBV2 and TRBJ2-3; TRBD2 matches 8 bases. The CDR3 totals 13 residues. J lost 5 bases, V lost 6 bases, and 4 bases had no gene match. CDR1 is SNHLY, CDR2 FYNNEI, per germline. CDR3 coding DNA: TGTGCCAGCAGGGCGGGGGGAGTAGATACGCAGTATTTT. Its translation is CASRAGGVDTQYF. The full variable domain, with the rest looked up from reference TRBV2 and TRBJ2-3, is EPEVTQTPSHQVTQMGQEVILRCVPISNHLYFYWYRQILGQKVEFLVSFYNNEISEKSEIFDDQFSVERPDGSNFTLKIRSTKLEDSAMYFCASRAGGVDTQYFGPGTRLTVL.

This rearrangement joins TRBV5-5 to TRBJ2-2; D gene ambiguous. Germline V gene sequence: CDR1 SGHKS, CDR2 YYEKEE (reference sequence). Between the trimmed V and J ends, which lost 0 bases and 6 bases, there was a span of 9 bases. The CDR3 runs 14 residues. The CDR3 spells CASSLAPGAGELFF. In nucleotides, the CDR3 is TGTGCCAGCAGCTTGGCCCCAGGTGCCGGGGAGCTGTTTTTT.

V and J are TRBV3-1 (or the pseudogene TRBV3-2) and TRBJ1-4; 7 nucleotides agree with TRBD1. The germline V gene encodes CDR1 LGHDT and CDR2 YNNKEL (reference sequence). V dropped 1 base and J dropped 3; count of bases not matched to a gene: 5. The CDR3 is 16 residues long. CDR3 in amino acids: CASSQVHRGSNEKLFF. Here the CDR3 DNA reads TGTGCCAGCAGCCAAGTCCACAGGGGATCTAATGAAAAACTGTTTTTT.

This chain connects TRBV4-1 to TRBJ1-5; the D is unclear. Germline V gene sequence: CDR1 MGHRA, CDR2 YSYEKL. V gave up 1 base and J gave up 0 bases, with 10 bases separating them. This CDR3 region has 16 residues. CDR3 protein: CASSQAFRVSNQPQHF. The CDR3 coding sequence is TGCGCCAGCAGCCAAGCGTTTAGGGTTAGCAATCAGCCCCAGCATTTT.

The gene calls are TRBV4-3 and TRBJ1-5; D is unclear. The CDR3 sequence is 16 residues long. Looked up from germline, CDR1 is LGHNA and CDR2 is YSLEER. Trimming shortened V by 0 bases and J by 1 base, and 10 bases separated the two germline ends. The CDR3 DNA follows: TGCGCCAGCAGCCAAGATAGTCCAGCAAGCAATCAGCCCCAGCATTTT. Translated, it gives CASSQDSPASNQPQHF.

The gene calls are TRBV6-2 or TRBV6-3 and TRBJ1-1; possible D gene TRBD1, 6 bases. Trimming took off 4 bases at V and 4 bases at J, with 16 bases between the two ends. The CDR3 covers 15 residues. The germline V gene encodes CDR1 MNHEY and CDR2 SVGEGT. Here the CDR3 DNA reads TGTGCCAGCAGTTCCCGGGGGGGCGCATTCACTGAAGCTTTCTTT. Translation gives CASSSRGGAFTEAFF.

This clone was seen just once. V and J are TRBV27 and TRBJ1-5; weak D call: TRBD1 (6 bases). Germline loops: CDR1 MNHEY, CDR2 SMNVEV (reference sequence). The CDR3 totals 15 residues. V lost 5 bases to trimming and J lost 1 base, with 12 bases between them. CDR3 residues: CASSLTGRSNQPQHF. In nucleotides, the CDR3 is TGTGCCAGCAGTCTTACAGGGAGGAGCAATCAGCCCCAGCATTTT.

V is TRBV6-5 and J is TRBJ1-1; D remains ambiguous. Germline V gene lookup returns CDR1 MNHEY and CDR2 SVGAGI. Trimming left V 6 bases short and J 5 bases short, with 7 bases between. This CDR3 has 11 amino acids. The DNA for the CDR3 is TGTGCCAGCAGCCATCTGACTGAAGCTTTCTTT. This encodes CASSHLTEAFF.

This chain connects TRBV11-2 to TRBJ2-3; D is possibly TRBD1 (5 bases). This CDR3 has 16 residues. Germline V lookup: CDR1 SGHAT, CDR2 FQNNGV. Trimming stripped 1 base from V and 2 bases from J, with 13 bases between. This CDR3 is CASSLGQVRVTDTQYF. As DNA, the CDR3 is TGTGCCAGCAGCTTAGGGCAGGTCAGGGTCACAGATACGCAGTATTTT.

This clone has only a few counts. The junction and the germline gene differ at one end; a read error may be behind it. This sequence joins TRBV7-7 and TRBJ2-2; 10 nucleotides align to TRBD2. The germline gives CDR1 SSHAT, CDR2 FNYEAQ (reference sequence). This CDR3 has 15 residues. CDR3 bases: TGTGCTAGCAGCAACCTAGCGGGGGACACCGGGGAGCTGTTTTTT. It is translated as CASSNLAGDTGELFF.

The gene calls are TRBV23-1 and TRBJ1-6, with D tentatively TRBD1 (6 bases). TRBV23-1 is an ORF, and what it does is uncertain. The CDR3 is made up of 15 amino acids. Trimming pared 6 bases from V and 10 bases from J, leaving 19 bases between. The CDR3 DNA follows: TGCGCCAGCAGCGGGGGGAACAGGGTCGAATCACCCCTCCACTTT. This gives the protein CASSGGNRVESPLHF.

The gene calls are TRBV7-2 and TRBJ1-2; the D is unclear. V shed 2 bases and J shed 7 bases, with 14 bases lying between them. The length of the CDR3 is 14 residues. Germline lookup yields CDR1 SGHTA and CDR2 FQGNSA. CDR3 nucleotides: TGTGCCAGCAGCTTAAATCGGTTTGGGAGTGGCTACACCTTC. As protein: CASSLNRFGSGYTF.

V and J are TRBV30 and TRBJ2-3; D unclear. This CDR3 has 11 amino acids. Germline CDR1 and CDR2: GTSNPN and SVGIG (reference sequence). Trimming removed 0 bases at V and 4 bases at J, with 2 bases between. This CDR3 is CAWSVSDTQYF. The CDR3 bases are TGTGCCTGGAGTGTGTCAGATACGCAGTATTTT.

The chain has TRBV11-2 and TRBJ1-2, with D perhaps matching TRBD1 (5 bases). This CDR3 spans 15 amino acids. Germline V gives CDR1 SGHAT, CDR2 FQNNGV. Trimming took off 3 bases at V and 5 bases at J, with 16 bases between the two ends. CDR3 sequence reads: CASSLAGTFVYGYTF. The DNA of the CDR3 is TGTGCCAGCAGCTTGGCAGGGACGTTCGTTTATGGCTACACCTTC.

About this clone: The junction and the germline gene differ at one end; a read error may be behind it. This chain uses TRBV9 with TRBJ2-2, with TRBD2 identical over 7 bases. The germline CDR1 and CDR2 sequences are SGDLS and YYNGEE. The CDR3 contains 13 residues. The CDR3 DNA sequence: TGTGCCAGCAGCGTGGCCTGGTCGGGGGGGCTGTTTTTT. Encoded protein: CASSVAWSGGLFF.

The CDR3: CASSRGGTNEKLFF. CDR3 bases: TGTGCCAGCAGTCGTGGAGGGACTAATGAAAAACTGTTTTTT. The chain uses TRBV6-5 and TRBJ1-4; D is unclear. Trimming left V 5 bases short and J 2 bases short, with 9 bases between. The CDR3 covers 14 residues. CDR1 is MNHEY, CDR2 SVGAGI, per germline.

V and J are TRBV4-1 and TRBJ1-3; D gene uncertain. Germline CDR1 reads MGHRA; CDR2 reads YSYEKL. Trimming took 0 bases from V and 2 from J, leaving 8 bases between them. This CDR3 region has 15 residues. The CDR3 is CASSQELSAGNTIYF. CDR3 bases: TGCGCCAGCAGCCAAGAGTTATCGGCTGGAAACACCATATATTTT.

This chain uses TRBV5-6 with TRBJ1-2, with D perhaps TRBD1 (5 bases). V dropped 0 bases and J dropped 4 bases, with 13 bases sitting between them. CDR3 length: 15 amino acids. The germline V gene encodes CDR1 SGHDT and CDR2 YYEEEE. CDR3 DNA sequence: TGTGCCAGCAGCTTGGCTGGGAAAGGGGTCTATGGCTACACCTTC. Its translation is CASSLAGKGVYGYTF.

This sequence joins TRBV6-5 and TRBJ1-6; 11 bases match TRBD1. The trim removed 6 bases at V and 6 bases at J, leaving 4 bases unmatched. CDR1 MNHEY and CDR2 SVGAGI come from the germline V gene. This CDR3 is 15 amino acids long. The CDR3 region has the DNA TGTGCCAGCAGCGGACAGGGGGCCCCTAATTCACCCCTCCACTTT. This encodes CASSGQGAPNSPLHF.

The chain joins TRBV20-1 to TRBJ1-5; D call uncertain. CDR3 length: 16 amino acids. V gave up 3 bases and J gave up 0 bases, with 15 bases separating them. Germline CDR1 DFQATT, CDR2 SNEGSKA (reference sequence). CDR3 amino acids: CSASLGLVVSNQPQHF. CDR3 sequence (DNA): TGCAGTGCTAGTTTGGGCCTTGTCGTTAGCAATCAGCCCCAGCATTTT.

This clone was recorded only once. This chain connects TRBV3-1 (or the pseudogene TRBV3-2) to TRBJ1-5, with D unclear. The CDR3 has 12 residues. The germline V gene has CDR1 LGHDT and CDR2 YNNKEL (reference sequence). The CDR3 reads CVLTDSNQPQHF. The CDR3 DNA follows: TGTGTCCTGACTGATAGCAATCAGCCCCAGCATTTT.

This chain connects TRBV10-3 to TRBJ1-2; no reliable D call. The CDR3 is 15 residues long. Deletions cut 3 bases from V and 8 bases from J, with 19 bases between. Germline V gene sequence: CDR1 ENHRY, CDR2 SYGVKD. This CDR3 reads CAISEGRPKEEGYTF. The CDR3 DNA reads TGTGCCATCAGTGAAGGGCGCCCCAAGGAGGAAGGCTACACCTTC.

The genes are TRBV24-1 and TRBJ2-7; 8 bases map to TRBD1. In germline, CDR1 is KGHDR, CDR2 SFDVKD. The CDR3 extends over 14 amino acids. V shed 4 bases and J 3 bases; nucleotides not matched to a gene: 4. CDR3 amino acids: CATSDAGTGYEQYF. The DNA of the CDR3 is TGTGCCACCAGTGACGCCGGGACAGGCTACGAGCAGTACTTC.

The V gene is TRBV15, the J gene TRBJ1-6; D is unclear. This CDR3 has 16 residues. The V and J ends lost 3 bases and 7 bases respectively, with 16 bases between them. CDR1 and CDR2 (germline): LNHNV, YYDKDF (reference sequence). The CDR3 loop reads CATSSRTAASNSPLHF. The CDR3 DNA reads as TGTGCCACCAGCAGTCGTACGGCGGCGTCGAATTCACCCCTCCACTTT.

The genes are TRBV6-5 and TRBJ2-7, with D possibly matching TRBD1 (6 bases). This CDR3 has 13 residues. The V and J ends lost 8 bases and 7 bases respectively, with 18 bases between them. Germline V gene lookup returns CDR1 MNHEY and CDR2 SVGAGI. DNA for the CDR3: TGTGCCAGCCATTTGGGACAAGGGTCAGAGCAGTACTTC. It encodes CASHLGQGSEQYF.

This sequence joins TRBV28 and TRBJ1-1; D not certain. The CDR3 consists of 13 residues. Germline-derived CDR1 and CDR2 are MDHEN and SYDVKM. Trimming removed 1 base at V and 1 base at J, with 4 bases between. The CDR3 bases are TGTGCCAGCAGTTTATACCCGAACACTGAAGCTTTCTTT. Its protein is CASSLYPNTEAFF.